The rows below give T cell receptor beta chains drawn from one sample of a study of cytomegalovirus exposure and HLA in healthy donors. The table came from immunoSEQ multiplex PCR; TCRdb's copy has only in-frame clones and leaves some out. The table lists over 80,000 clones, more than 60% of them singletons, with 16% in the top ten. The sample was PBMCs. The receptors were sampled from a man aged 60-69 years in good health and CMV-seropositive. Each CDR3 is given with its conserved first and last residue. D genes are given only for firm matches. The listing skips clone size in some rows; elsewhere it reads once, few, many or a size class.

v_gene: TRBV5-1
abundance: -
j_gene: TRBJ2-2
d_gene: TRBD1
CDR3aa: CASSLVPAGTGLNTGELFF
CDR3nt: TGCGCCAGCAGCTTGGTACCCGCCGGGACAGGGCTGAACACCGGGGAGCTGTTTTTT

v_gene: TRBV7-2
abundance: -
j_gene: TRBJ1-5
d_gene: TRBD1
CDR3aa: CASSSTGVGSNQPQHF
CDR3nt: TGTGCCAGCAGCTCAACAGGGGTTGGTAGCAATCAGCCCCAGCATTTT

v_gene: TRBV6-5
abundance: -
j_gene: TRBJ2-2
d_gene: -
CDR3aa: CASSRSPYTGELFF
CDR3nt: TGTGCCAGCAGCCGCAGTCCCTACACCGGGGAGCTGTTTTTT

v_gene: TRBV7-8
abundance: -
j_gene: TRBJ1-2
d_gene: TRBD1
CDR3aa: CASSPGQGARVDGYTF
CDR3nt: TGTGCCAGCAGCCCGGGACAGGGGGCGCGAGTTGATGGCTACACCTTC

v_gene: TRBV27
abundance: -
j_gene: TRBJ2-1
d_gene: TRBD2
CDR3aa: CASSFELAGWGEQFF
CDR3nt: TGTGCCAGCAGTTTCGAACTAGCGGGATGGGGTGAGCAGTTCTTC

v_gene: TRBV5-1
abundance: -
j_gene: TRBJ1-6
d_gene: TRBD1
CDR3aa: CASSLNPGQGDSPLHF
CDR3nt: TGCGCCAGCAGCTTAAATCCGGGACAGGGTGATTCACCCCTCCACTTT

v_gene: TRBV20-1
abundance: -
j_gene: TRBJ2-3
d_gene: -
CDR3aa: CSARREPEQYF
CDR3nt: TGCAGTGCTAGGAGGGAGCCCGAGCAGTATTTT

v_gene: TRBV27
abundance: -
j_gene: TRBJ2-2
d_gene: -
CDR3aa: CASSFEINTGELFF
CDR3nt: TGTGCCAGCAGTTTCGAGATAAACACCGGGGAGCTGTTTTTT

v_gene: TRBV13
abundance: -
j_gene: TRBJ2-7
d_gene: TRBD2
CDR3aa: CASSLRASGGRGQYF
CDR3nt: TGTGCCAGCAGCTTAAGGGCTAGCGGGGGCCGCGGGCAGTACTTC

v_gene: TRBV4-3
abundance: -
j_gene: TRBJ2-1
d_gene: TRBD1
CDR3aa: CASSQRQGAYNEQFF
CDR3nt: TGCGCCAGCAGCCAGAGACAGGGGGCCTACAATGAGCAGTTCTTC

v_gene: TRBV28
abundance: -
j_gene: TRBJ2-7
d_gene: TRBD2
CDR3aa: CASRPTSGGVYEQYF
CDR3nt: TGTGCCAGCAGGCCTACTAGCGGGGGTGTCTACGAGCAGTACTTC

v_gene: TRBV11-2
abundance: -
j_gene: TRBJ2-7
d_gene: -
CDR3aa: CASNPGQLGRYEQYF
CDR3nt: TGTGCCAGCAACCCAGGTCAACTAGGTCGGTACGAGCAGTACTTC

v_gene: TRBV11-2
abundance: -
j_gene: TRBJ2-7
d_gene: -
CDR3aa: CASSLGAGPTYEQYF
CDR3nt: TGTGCCAGCAGCTTAGGGGCTGGTCCCACCTACGAGCAGTACTTC

v_gene: TRBV30
abundance: -
j_gene: TRBJ1-5
d_gene: -
CDR3aa: CAWSVREGYSNQPQHF
CDR3nt: TGTGCCTGGAGTGTACGGGAGGGTTATAGCAATCAGCCCCAGCATTTT

v_gene: TRBV6-1
abundance: -
j_gene: TRBJ1-4
d_gene: -
CDR3aa: CASSEERDRTRPKLFF
CDR3nt: TGTGCCAGCAGTGAAGAGCGGGACCGGACAAGGCCTAAACTGTTTTTT

v_gene: TRBV18
abundance: -
j_gene: TRBJ2-1
d_gene: -
CDR3aa: CASSPTRTEGHEQFF
CDR3nt: TGTGCCAGCTCACCAACCCGGACGGAGGGTCATGAGCAGTTCTTC

v_gene: TRBV7-9
abundance: -
j_gene: TRBJ1-3
d_gene: TRBD1
CDR3aa: CASSFSTGVGNTIYF
CDR3nt: TGTGCCAGCAGCTTCTCGACAGGGGTCGGAAACACCATATATTTT

v_gene: TRBV14
abundance: -
j_gene: TRBJ2-1
d_gene: TRBD1
CDR3aa: CASSIWGTGGNNEQFF
CDR3nt: TGTGCCAGCAGTATCTGGGGGACAGGGGGCAACAATGAGCAGTTCTTC

v_gene: TRBV29-1
abundance: -
j_gene: TRBJ2-4
d_gene: -
CDR3aa: CSVVREPVQYF
CDR3nt: TGCAGCGTTGTCCGGGAGCCAGTTCAGTACTTC

v_gene: TRBV7-7
abundance: once
j_gene: TRBJ2-2
d_gene: -
CDR3aa: CASSLRATGELFF
CDR3nt: TGTGCTAGCAGCTTGCGGGCGACCGGGGAGCTGTTTTTT

v_gene: TRBV5-6
abundance: -
j_gene: TRBJ1-2
d_gene: TRBD1
CDR3aa: CASSFGTGQIGYTF
CDR3nt: TGTGCCAGCAGCTTTGGGACAGGGCAAATTGGCTACACCTTC

v_gene: TRBV9
abundance: -
j_gene: TRBJ2-7
d_gene: TRBD2
CDR3aa: CASSEHLGLAAGEQYF
CDR3nt: TGTGCCAGCAGCGAACACTTGGGACTAGCGGCGGGGGAGCAGTACTTC

v_gene: TRBV6-4
abundance: -
j_gene: TRBJ2-7
d_gene: -
CDR3aa: CASSLGQHEQYF
CDR3nt: TGTGCCAGCAGCCTTGGACAGCACGAGCAGTACTTC

v_gene: TRBV29-1
abundance: -
j_gene: TRBJ1-4
d_gene: -
CDR3aa: CSVVATNEKLFF
CDR3nt: TGCAGCGTTGTAGCAACTAATGAAAAACTGTTTTTT

v_gene: TRBV4-3
abundance: -
j_gene: TRBJ2-7
d_gene: -
CDR3aa: CASSPDSTHLYEQYF
CDR3nt: TGCGCCAGCAGCCCGGACTCCACGCACCTCTACGAGCAGTACTTC

v_gene: TRBV6-5
abundance: -
j_gene: TRBJ2-7
d_gene: -
CDR3aa: CASSPLGGVGYEQYF
CDR3nt: TGTGCCAGCAGCCCTCTGGGGGGAGTTGGCTACGAGCAGTACTTC

v_gene: TRBV29-1
abundance: -
j_gene: TRBJ2-7
d_gene: -
CDR3aa: CSVGGAGSSPYEQYF
CDR3nt: TGCAGCGTTGGCGGGGCAGGAAGTAGCCCCTACGAGCAGTACTTC

v_gene: TRBV15
abundance: -
j_gene: TRBJ2-7
d_gene: TRBD1
CDR3aa: CATSSNWDSSYEQYF
CDR3nt: TGTGCCACCAGCAGCAACTGGGACAGCTCCTACGAGCAGTACTTC

v_gene: TRBV21-1
abundance: -
j_gene: TRBJ1-1
d_gene: -
CDR3aa: CASSKRGGLPTDTEAFF
CDR3nt: TGTGCCAGCAGCAAACGAGGGGGCTTACCTACGGACACTGAAGCTTTCTTT

v_gene: TRBV5-1
abundance: -
j_gene: TRBJ2-3
d_gene: TRBD2
CDR3aa: CASSLEAGDTQYF
CDR3nt: TGCGCCAGCAGCTTGGAAGCGGGGGATACGCAGTATTTT

v_gene: TRBV5-1
abundance: -
j_gene: TRBJ2-5
d_gene: -
CDR3aa: CASSLEASPGTQYF
CDR3nt: TGCGCCAGCAGCTTGGAGGCCAGCCCAGGGACCCAGTACTTC

v_gene: TRBV19
abundance: -
j_gene: TRBJ1-2
d_gene: -
CDR3aa: CASSQGRDGYTF
CDR3nt: TGTGCCAGTAGCCAGGGAAGGGATGGCTACACCTTC

v_gene: TRBV4-1
abundance: -
j_gene: TRBJ2-7
d_gene: TRBD2
CDR3aa: CASSQGPSGAYEQYF
CDR3nt: TGCGCCAGCAGCCAAGGACCTAGCGGGGCTTACGAGCAGTACTTC